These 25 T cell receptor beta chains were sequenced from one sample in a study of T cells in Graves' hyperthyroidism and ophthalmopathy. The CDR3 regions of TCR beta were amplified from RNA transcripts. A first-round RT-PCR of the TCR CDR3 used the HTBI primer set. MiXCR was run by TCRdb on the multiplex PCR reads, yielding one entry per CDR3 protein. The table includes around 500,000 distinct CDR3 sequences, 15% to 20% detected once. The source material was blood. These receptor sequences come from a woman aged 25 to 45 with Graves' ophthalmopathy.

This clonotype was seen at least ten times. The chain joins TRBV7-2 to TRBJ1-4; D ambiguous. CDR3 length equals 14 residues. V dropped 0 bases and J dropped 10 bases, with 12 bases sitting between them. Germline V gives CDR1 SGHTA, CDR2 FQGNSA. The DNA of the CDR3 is TGTGCCAGCAGCTTAGCTACCAGACTTTCAAAACTGTTTTTT. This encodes CASSLATRLSKLFF.

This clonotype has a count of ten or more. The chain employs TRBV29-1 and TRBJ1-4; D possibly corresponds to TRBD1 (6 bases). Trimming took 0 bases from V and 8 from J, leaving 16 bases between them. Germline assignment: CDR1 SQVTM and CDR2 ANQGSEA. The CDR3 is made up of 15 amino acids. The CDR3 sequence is CSVEDTNREGEKLFF. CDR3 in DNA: TGCAGCGTTGAAGACACTAACAGGGAAGGCGAAAAACTGTTTTTT.

The CDR3, as DNA: TGCGCCAGCAGCCAACCCGGGACATGGGGGACCCAGTACTTC. Encoded protein: CASSQPGTWGTQYF. V and J are TRBV5-1 and TRBJ2-5; tentative D call: TRBD1 (6 bases). There are 14 residues in the CDR3. Germline V gene lookup returns CDR1 SGHRS and CDR2 YFSETQ. V gave up 4 bases and J gave up 7 bases, with 17 bases separating them.

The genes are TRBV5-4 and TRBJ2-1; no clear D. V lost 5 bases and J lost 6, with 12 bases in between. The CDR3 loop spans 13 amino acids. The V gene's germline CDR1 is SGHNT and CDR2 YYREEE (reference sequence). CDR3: CASRFWGFNEQFF. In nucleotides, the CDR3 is TGTGCCAGCAGATTTTGGGGTTTCAATGAGCAGTTCTTC.

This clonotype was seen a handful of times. The CDR3 nucleotides are TGTGCCAGCAGCCTCGGGACAGACTATTATGGCTACACCTTC. Its translation is CASSLGTDYYGYTF. V usage is TRBV6-1 and J usage is TRBJ1-2; 7 nucleotides agree with TRBD1. CDR3 length: 14 amino acids. With 6 bases clipped from V and 5 bases from J, the junction kept 9 bases outside the gene matches. The germline V gene has CDR1 MNHNS and CDR2 SASEGT.

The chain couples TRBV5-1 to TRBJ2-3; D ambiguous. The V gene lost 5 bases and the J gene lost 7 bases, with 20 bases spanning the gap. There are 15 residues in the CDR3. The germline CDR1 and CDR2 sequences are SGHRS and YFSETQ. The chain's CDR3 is CASRYDLTGVYTQYF. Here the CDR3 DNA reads TGCGCCAGCAGATATGACTTGACTGGTGTGTATACGCAGTATTTT.

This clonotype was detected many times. The CDR3, as DNA: TGTGCCAGCAGTTCGTCGCGCAGCGGGAGGCCCGGCTACAATGAGCAGTTCTTC. Translating gives CASSSSRSGRPGYNEQFF. The J gene is TRBJ2-1, the V gene TRBV28; 9 positions agree with TRBD2. V shed 4 bases and J 3 bases; nucleotides not matched to a gene: 13. This CDR3 has 18 residues. Germline CDR1 reads MDHEN; CDR2 reads SYDVKM.

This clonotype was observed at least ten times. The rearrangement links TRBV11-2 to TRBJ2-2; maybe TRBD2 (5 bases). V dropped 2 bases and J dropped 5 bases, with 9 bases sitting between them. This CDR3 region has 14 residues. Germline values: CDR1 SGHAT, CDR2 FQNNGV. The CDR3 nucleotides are TGTGCCAGCAGCTTACGGGGATCGACCGGGGAGCTGTTTTTT. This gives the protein CASSLRGSTGELFF.

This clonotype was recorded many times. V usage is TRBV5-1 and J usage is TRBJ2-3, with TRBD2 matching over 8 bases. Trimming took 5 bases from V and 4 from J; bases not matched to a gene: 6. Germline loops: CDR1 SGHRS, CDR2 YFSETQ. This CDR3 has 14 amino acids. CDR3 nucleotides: TGCGCCAGCAGAGGGACTAGATTAGCAGATACGCAGTATTTT. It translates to CASRGTRLADTQYF.

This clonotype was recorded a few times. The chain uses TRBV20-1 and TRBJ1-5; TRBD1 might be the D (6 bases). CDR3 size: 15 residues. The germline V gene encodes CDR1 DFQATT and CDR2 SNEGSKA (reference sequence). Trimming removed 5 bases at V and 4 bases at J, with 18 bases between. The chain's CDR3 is CSASLGAVFNQPQHF. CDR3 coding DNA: TGCAGTGCTTCCCTGGGGGCAGTTTTTAATCAGCCCCAGCATTTT.

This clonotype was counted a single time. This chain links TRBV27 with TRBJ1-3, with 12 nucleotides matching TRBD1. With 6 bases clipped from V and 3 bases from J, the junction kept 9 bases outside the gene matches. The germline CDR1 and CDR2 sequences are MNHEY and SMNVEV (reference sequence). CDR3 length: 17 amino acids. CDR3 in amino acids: CASSPGTGGSGGNTIYF. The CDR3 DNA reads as TGTGCCAGCAGCCCCGGGACAGGGGGCTCAGGTGGAAACACCATATATTTT.

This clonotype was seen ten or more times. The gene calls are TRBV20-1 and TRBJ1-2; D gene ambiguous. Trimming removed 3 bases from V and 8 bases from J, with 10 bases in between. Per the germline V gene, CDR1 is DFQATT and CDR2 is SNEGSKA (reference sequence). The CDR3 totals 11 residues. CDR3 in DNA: TGCAGTGCTAGTGTCAGACGGGGCTACACCTTC. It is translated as CSASVRRGYTF.

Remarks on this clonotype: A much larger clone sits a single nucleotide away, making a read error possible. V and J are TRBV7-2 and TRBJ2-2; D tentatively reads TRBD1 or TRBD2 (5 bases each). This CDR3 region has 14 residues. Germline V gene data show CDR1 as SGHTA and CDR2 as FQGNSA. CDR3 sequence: CASSLRPGPGKLFF. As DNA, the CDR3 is TGTGCCAGCAGCTTAAGGCCAGGGCCCGGGAAGCTGTTTTTT.

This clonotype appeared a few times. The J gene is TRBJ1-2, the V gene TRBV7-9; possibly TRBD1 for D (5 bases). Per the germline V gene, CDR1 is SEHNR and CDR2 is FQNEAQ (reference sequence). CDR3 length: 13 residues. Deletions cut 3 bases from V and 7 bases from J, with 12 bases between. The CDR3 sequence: CASSLAGMTGYTF. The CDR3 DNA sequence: TGTGCCAGCAGCTTGGCAGGGATGACTGGCTACACCTTC. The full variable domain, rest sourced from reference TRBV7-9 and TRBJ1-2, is DTGVSQNPRHKITKRGQNVTFRCDPISEHNRLYWYRQTLGQGPEFLTYFQNEAQLEKSRLLSDRFSAERPKGSFSTLEIQRTEQGDSAMYLCASSLAGMTGYTFGSGTRLTVV.

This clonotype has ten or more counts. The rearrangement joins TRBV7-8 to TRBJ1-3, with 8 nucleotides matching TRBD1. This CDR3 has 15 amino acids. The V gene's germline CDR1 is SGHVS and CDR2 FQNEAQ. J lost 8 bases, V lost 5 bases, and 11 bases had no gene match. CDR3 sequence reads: CASSGFQGATDTIYF. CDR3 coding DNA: TGTGCCAGCAGCGGCTTCCAGGGGGCGACGGACACCATATATTTT.

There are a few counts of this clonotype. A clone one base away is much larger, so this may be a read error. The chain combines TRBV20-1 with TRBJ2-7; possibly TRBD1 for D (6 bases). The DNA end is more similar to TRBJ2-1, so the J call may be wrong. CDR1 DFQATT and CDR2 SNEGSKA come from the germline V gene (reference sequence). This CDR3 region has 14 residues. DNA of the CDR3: TGCAGTGCTCGGGGACGGACAGTATCCTACGAGCAGTTCTTC. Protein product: CSARGRTVSYEQFF.

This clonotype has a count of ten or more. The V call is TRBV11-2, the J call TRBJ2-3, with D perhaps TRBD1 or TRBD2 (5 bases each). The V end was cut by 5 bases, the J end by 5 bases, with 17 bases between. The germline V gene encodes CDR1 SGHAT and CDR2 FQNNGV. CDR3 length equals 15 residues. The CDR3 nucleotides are TGTGCCAGCAGCCCGCCGGGGTTCCAGGGAGATACGCAGTATTTT. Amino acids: CASSPPGFQGDTQYF.

The DNA of the CDR3 is TGTGCCAGCAGCAGGGGGATCACAGATACGCAGTATTTT. This codes for CASSRGITDTQYF. The genes are TRBV25-1 and TRBJ2-3, with 7 nucleotides matching TRBD1. This CDR3 is built from 13 residues. The germline V gene encodes CDR1 MGHDK and CDR2 SYGVNS. The ends lost 6 bases at V and 2 bases at J; junction bases unmatched: 2.

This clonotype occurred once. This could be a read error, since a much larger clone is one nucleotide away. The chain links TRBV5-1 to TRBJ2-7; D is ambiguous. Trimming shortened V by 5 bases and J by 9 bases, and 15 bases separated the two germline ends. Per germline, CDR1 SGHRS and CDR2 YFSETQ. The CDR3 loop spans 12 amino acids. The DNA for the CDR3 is TGCGCCAGCAGTTTGACCCTAGAAGGGCAGTACTTC. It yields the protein CASSLTLEGQYF.

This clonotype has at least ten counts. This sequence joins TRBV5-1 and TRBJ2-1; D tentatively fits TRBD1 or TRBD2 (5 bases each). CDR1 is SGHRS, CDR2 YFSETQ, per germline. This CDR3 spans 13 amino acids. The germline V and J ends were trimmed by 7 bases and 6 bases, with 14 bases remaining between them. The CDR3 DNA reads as TGCGCCAGCGGAATCGGGACCTCCAATGAGCAGTTCTTC. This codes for CASGIGTSNEQFF.

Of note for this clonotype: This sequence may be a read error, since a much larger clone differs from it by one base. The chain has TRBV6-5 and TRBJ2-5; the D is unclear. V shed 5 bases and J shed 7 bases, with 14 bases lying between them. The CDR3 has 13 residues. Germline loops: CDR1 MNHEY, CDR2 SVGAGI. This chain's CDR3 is CASSHAEVGTQYF. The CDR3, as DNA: TGTGCCAGCAGTCACGCCGAGGTCGGGACCCAGTACTTC.

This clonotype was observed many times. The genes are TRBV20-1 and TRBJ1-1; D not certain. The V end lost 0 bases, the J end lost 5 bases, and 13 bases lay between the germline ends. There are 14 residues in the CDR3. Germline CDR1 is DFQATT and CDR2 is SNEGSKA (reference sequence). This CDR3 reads CSARDLGGRTEAFF. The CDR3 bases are TGCAGTGCTAGAGATCTCGGCGGGCGGACTGAAGCTTTCTTT.

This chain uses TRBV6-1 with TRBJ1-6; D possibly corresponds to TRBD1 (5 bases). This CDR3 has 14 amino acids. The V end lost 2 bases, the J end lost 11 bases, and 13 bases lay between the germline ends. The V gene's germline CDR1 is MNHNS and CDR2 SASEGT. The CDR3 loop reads CASSETRGETPLHF. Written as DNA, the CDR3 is TGTGCCAGCAGTGAAACGCGGGGGGAAACACCCCTCCACTTT.

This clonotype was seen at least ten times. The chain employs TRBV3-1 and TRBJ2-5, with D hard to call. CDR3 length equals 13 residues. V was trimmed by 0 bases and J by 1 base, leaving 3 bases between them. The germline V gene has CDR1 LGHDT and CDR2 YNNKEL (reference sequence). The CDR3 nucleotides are TGTGCCAGCAGCCAAGATTTCCAAGAGACCCAGTACTTC. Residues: CASSQDFQETQYF.

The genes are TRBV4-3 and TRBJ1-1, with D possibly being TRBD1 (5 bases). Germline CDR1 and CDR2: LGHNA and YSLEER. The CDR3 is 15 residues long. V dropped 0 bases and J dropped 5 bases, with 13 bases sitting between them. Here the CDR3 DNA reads TGCGCCAGCAGCCAAGATGGGTACGGGGGAACTGAAGCTTTCTTT. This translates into CASSQDGYGGTEAFF.